Shown below are 10 T cell receptor beta chains from a single sample sequenced in a study of cytomegalovirus exposure and HLA in healthy donors. 13 Jbeta primers and 60 Vbeta primers were used for the PCR. Profiled with immunoSEQ multiplex PCR; TCRdb holds only in-frame clones, not every one. The sample yields approximately 77,000 clones, of which the top ten take up about 4.6%. Material for sequencing was PBMCs. The receptors derive from a man aged 30-40 years in good health and CMV-seronegative.

V is TRBV5-1 and J is TRBJ2-5, with 8 bases identical to TRBD1. The CDR3 spans 15 residues. V lost 0 bases and J lost 7; bases outside the gene matches: 8. CDR1 is SGHRS, CDR2 YFSETQ, per germline. The CDR3 DNA reads TGCGCCAGCAGCTTGGATCCCAGGGGGCAGGTGACCCAGTACTTC. Protein: CASSLDPRGQVTQYF.

The rearrangement joins TRBV7-2 to TRBJ2-2; D call uncertain. Trimming removed 4 bases from V and 8 bases from J, with 11 bases in between. Per the germline V gene, CDR1 is SGHTA and CDR2 is FQGNSA. This CDR3 has 13 residues. CDR3 DNA sequence: TGTGCCAGCAGCTCGGAGCCCCATGGGGAGCTGTTTTTT. Translated: CASSSEPHGELFF.

V usage is TRBV29-1 and J usage is TRBJ1-1; D gene ambiguous. V lost 7 bases and J 3 bases, leaving 15 bases between the germline ends. Germline V gene sequence: CDR1 SQVTM, CDR2 ANQGSEA. The CDR3 length is 13 residues. In DNA form, the CDR3 reads TGCAGCGCATACGACGGACTTTACACTGAAGCTTTCTTT. Amino acids: CSAYDGLYTEAFF.

This chain joins TRBV10-3 and TRBJ2-7, with D perhaps TRBD2 (5 bases). The CDR3 runs 13 residues. In germline, CDR1 is ENHRY, CDR2 SYGVKD. The V and J ends lost 5 bases and 7 bases respectively, with 15 bases between them. The CDR3 DNA sequence: TGTGCCATCAGTCCTGGGGTTCCGGGGGAGCAGTACTTC. As protein: CAISPGVPGEQYF.

The chain links TRBV23-1 to TRBJ2-7; the match to TRBD2 covers 10 bases. TRBV23-1 is classed as an ORF, of uncertain function. The J segment lost 0 bases and the V segment lost 6 bases, leaving 8 bases of the junction unmatched. There are 16 residues in the CDR3. This chain's CDR3 is CASSPASGGHSYEQYF. The CDR3 DNA reads TGCGCCAGCAGCCCAGCTAGCGGGGGCCACTCCTACGAGCAGTACTTC.

This sequence joins TRBV9 and TRBJ2-3, with D hard to call. This CDR3 has 14 amino acids. V lost 0 bases and J 2 bases, leaving 7 bases between the germline ends. Germline loops: CDR1 SGDLS, CDR2 YYNGEE. CDR3 residues: CASSVGPNTDTQYF. In nucleotides, the CDR3 is TGTGCCAGCAGCGTAGGGCCGAACACAGATACGCAGTATTTT. Filled out from reference TRBV9 and TRBJ2-3, the complete variable domain reads DSGVTQTPKHLITATGQRVTLRCSPRSGDLSVYWYQQSLDQGLQFLIQYYNGEERAKGNILERFSAQQFPDLHSELNLSSLELGDSALYFCASSVGPNTDTQYFGPGTRLTVL.

The chain has TRBV18 and TRBJ1-4; D possibly corresponds to TRBD1 (6 bases). Per germline, CDR1 KGHSH and CDR2 LQKENI. The CDR3 covers 15 residues. V lost 5 bases, J lost 3 bases, and 13 bases lay in between. CDR3 sequence: CASSSYRAANEKLFF. The CDR3 coding sequence is TGTGCCAGCTCATCCTACAGGGCCGCTAATGAAAAACTGTTTTTT.

V usage is TRBV29-1 and J usage is TRBJ2-7; TRBD2 is a possible D gene (7 bases). V was trimmed by 7 bases and J by 6 bases, leaving 13 bases between them. Germline V lookup: CDR1 SQVTM, CDR2 ANQGSEA. This CDR3 is 11 amino acids long. The CDR3 loop reads CSAERGGEQYF. The CDR3 DNA is TGCAGCGCCGAAAGGGGGGGCGAGCAGTACTTC.

This rearrangement joins TRBV6-6 to TRBJ2-1; 8 bases line up with TRBD1. The V segment lost 2 bases and the J segment 4 bases; nucleotides outside the gene matches: 7. Germline V gene sequence: CDR1 MNHNY, CDR2 SVGAGI (reference sequence). CDR3 length: 16 amino acids. The CDR3 here is CASSYLAGTGYNEQFF. CDR3 bases: TGTGCCAGCAGTTACCTTGCCGGGACAGGATACAATGAGCAGTTCTTC.

This chain uses TRBV28 with TRBJ2-7, with 8 bases lining up with TRBD2. CDR3 size: 15 residues. Looked up from germline, CDR1 is MDHEN and CDR2 is SYDVKM. V lost 5 bases and J lost 3; bases outside the gene matches: 9. In nucleotides, the CDR3 is TGTGCCAGCAGTCCCGGGGGGGTGAGGAGCTACGAGCAGTACTTC. Its translation: CASSPGGVRSYEQYF. Full variable domain (remainder filled in from reference TRBV28 and TRBJ2-7): DVKVTQSSRYLVKRTGEKVFLECVQDMDHENMFWYRQDPGLGLRLIYFSYDVKMKEKGDIPEGYSVSREKKERFSLILESASTNQTSMYLCASSPGGVRSYEQYFGPGTRLTVT.